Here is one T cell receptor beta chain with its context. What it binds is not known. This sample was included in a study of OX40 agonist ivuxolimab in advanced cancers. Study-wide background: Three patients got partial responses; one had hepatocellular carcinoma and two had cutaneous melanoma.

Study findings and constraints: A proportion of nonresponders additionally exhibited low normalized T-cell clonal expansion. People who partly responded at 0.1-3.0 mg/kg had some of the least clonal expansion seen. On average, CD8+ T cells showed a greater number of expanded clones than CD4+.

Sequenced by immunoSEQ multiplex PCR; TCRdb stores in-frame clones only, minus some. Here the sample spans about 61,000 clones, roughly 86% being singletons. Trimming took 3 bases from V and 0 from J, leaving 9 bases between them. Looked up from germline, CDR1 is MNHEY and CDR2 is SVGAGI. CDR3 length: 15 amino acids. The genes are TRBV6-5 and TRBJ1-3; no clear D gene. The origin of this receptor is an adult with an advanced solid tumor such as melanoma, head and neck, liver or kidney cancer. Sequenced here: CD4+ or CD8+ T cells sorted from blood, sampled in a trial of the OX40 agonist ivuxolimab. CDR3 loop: CASSYTRSSGNTIYF. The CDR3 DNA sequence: TGTGCCAGCAGTTATACAAGGTCCTCTGGAAACACCATATATTTT.